This T cell receptor beta chain was retrieved from a study of T cell responses to AZD1222 COVID-19 vaccine. Overall study context: Both about-4-week and about-12-week second-dose recipients were combined. Findings of the study overall: The sample set comprised mostly white British donors with more females, and clonal diversity was possibly underestimated. Elevations in Spike-specific TCR breadth and depth followed administration of two AZD1222 doses. Researchers took repertoire samples only after the peak T cell response had come.

As for this clone: The antigen remains unidentified.

Per germline, CDR1 SGHTA and CDR2 FQGNSA. There are 11 residues in the CDR3. V was pared by 5 bases and J by 9 bases, with 8 bases between. This table comes from immunoSEQ multiplex PCR, and its TCRdb copy is limited to in-frame clones, with some not included. The profile shows about 100,000 clones, about 93% of them singletons. The origin of this receptor is an adult in good health. This chain links TRBV7-2 with TRBJ2-1; D gene uncertain. The sample was peripheral blood, taken on day 0 of AZD1222 vaccination. CDR3 amino acids: CASSLNGEQFF. DNA of the CDR3: TGTGCCAGCAGCCTCAATGGTGAGCAGTTCTTC.